This record covers a single T cell receptor beta chain. Germline V gene data show CDR1 as SGHDT and CDR2 as YYEEEE. Trimming removed 4 bases at V and 6 bases at J, with 22 bases between. CDR3 length: 16 amino acids. The data derive from a study of cytomegalovirus exposure and HLA in healthy donors. PCR used 60 Vbeta primers and 13 Jbeta primers. Using immunoSEQ multiplex PCR, the repertoire was profiled, and TCRdb retains in-frame clones only, with some absent. The table shows 150,000 to 200,000 clones, with 75% to 85% occurring only once. This chain joins TRBV5-6 and TRBJ1-2; D is possibly TRBD1 (5 bases). The sequence derives from a woman aged 18-29 years in good health and CMV-seropositive. The sample taken for sequencing was PBMCs. CDR3 sequence: CASSQTQGGLGDGYTF. The CDR3 bases are TGTGCCAGCAGCCAGACGCAGGGCGGCCTTGGGGATGGCTACACCTTC.